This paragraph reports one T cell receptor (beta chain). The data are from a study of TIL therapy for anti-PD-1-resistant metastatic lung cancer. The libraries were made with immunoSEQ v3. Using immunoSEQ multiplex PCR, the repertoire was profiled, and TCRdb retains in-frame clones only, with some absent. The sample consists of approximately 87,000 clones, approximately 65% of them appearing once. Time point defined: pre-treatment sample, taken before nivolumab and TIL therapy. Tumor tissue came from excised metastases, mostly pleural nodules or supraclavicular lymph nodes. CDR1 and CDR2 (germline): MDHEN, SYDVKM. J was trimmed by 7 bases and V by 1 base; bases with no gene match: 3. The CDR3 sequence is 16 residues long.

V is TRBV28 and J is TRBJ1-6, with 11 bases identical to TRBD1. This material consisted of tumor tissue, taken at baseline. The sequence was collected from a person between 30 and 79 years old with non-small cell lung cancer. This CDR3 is CASSLYWTGGNSPLHF. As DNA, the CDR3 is TGTGCCAGCAGTTTATATTGGACAGGGGGCAATTCACCCCTCCACTTT.